This T cell receptor beta chain was obtained from a study of blood T cell repertoires in COVID-19. V lost 0 bases to trimming and J lost 6 bases, with 12 bases between them. CDR1 MGHRA and CDR2 YSYEKL come from the germline V gene. The CDR3 contains 15 residues. Profiling relied on immunoSEQ multiplex PCR, and the TCRdb table lists in-frame clones only, not all of them. The sample has 400,000 to 550,000 clones; about 89% are singletons. This clone turned up a few times. Specimen: peripheral blood. The origin of this receptor is a woman under 40 with acute or convalescent COVID-19. The J gene is TRBJ1-3, the V gene TRBV4-1; no firm D call. The CDR3 nucleotides read TGCGCCAGCAGCCAAGACTCAGGCAGGAAAAACACCATATATTTT. The encoded protein is CASSQDSGRKNTIYF.